These 32 T cell receptor beta chains originate from one sample sequenced in a study of siplizumab effects on memory and regulatory T cells. Some clones are missing from TCRdb's copy, which holds only in-frame ones; the method was immunoSEQ multiplex PCR. Of 100,000 or so clones in the sample, 91% are singletons; the top ten hold just over 2.5%. Sequenced material: CD4+ T cells sorted from blood. The receptors here all came from a human donor in good health. Some clones in this sample may be carry-over from other donors' samples.

The chain employs TRBV29-1 and TRBJ1-2; 7 bases are shared with TRBD1. The CDR3 is made up of 14 amino acids. J gave up 0 bases and V 7 bases, and 8 bases lay outside the gene matches. The germline gives CDR1 SQVTM, CDR2 ANQGSEA. CDR3 DNA sequence: TGCAGCGCCACAGACAGGGCCTCTAACTATGGCTACACCTTC. This encodes CSATDRASNYGYTF. Variable domain in full (rest from reference TRBV29-1 and TRBJ1-2): SAVISQKPSRDICQRGTSLTIQCQVDSQVTMMFWYRQQPGQSLTLIATANQGSEATYESGFVIDKFPISRPNLTFSTLTVSNMSPEDSSIYLCSATDRASNYGYTFGSGTRLTVV.

The chain joins TRBV7-8 to TRBJ1-5, with D perhaps matching TRBD1 (5 bases). V lost 7 bases to trimming and J lost 7 bases, with 14 bases between them. The germline CDR1 and CDR2 sequences are SGHVS and FQNEAQ. The CDR3 consists of 13 residues. CDR3 in DNA: TGTGCCAGCACCCAGCGTCAGGGCCAGCCCCAGCATTTT. This encodes CASTQRQGQPQHF.

J is TRBJ2-5 and V is TRBV7-9, with unresolved D. CDR1 and CDR2 from the germline V gene are SEHNR and FQNEAQ (reference sequence). V gave up 0 bases and J gave up 4 bases, with 9 bases separating them. This CDR3 is 14 amino acids long. The CDR3 sequence: CASSLATPGETQYF. The CDR3 DNA follows: TGTGCCAGCAGCTTAGCCACCCCGGGAGAGACCCAGTACTTC.

This chain connects TRBV5-6 to TRBJ2-4; D is uncertain. With 2 bases removed from V and 2 bases from J, the gap between germline ends came to 8 bases. CDR1 is SGHDT and CDR2 is YYEEEE in the germline V gene. The CDR3 is 14 amino acids. CDR3 bases: TGTGCCAGCAGCTTTCAGGCTTCCAAAAACATTCAGTACTTC. Its translation is CASSFQASKNIQYF.

V usage is TRBV5-1 and J usage is TRBJ2-3, with 7 bases that match TRBD1. The CDR3 consists of 16 residues. Looked up from germline, CDR1 is SGHRS and CDR2 is YFSETQ. V trimming: 1 base; J trimming: 4 bases; junction bases outside the gene matches: 9. In DNA form, the CDR3 reads TGCGCCAGCAGCTTGCAGGGGACAGAAAAAGCAGATACGCAGTATTTT. This codes for CASSLQGTEKADTQYF.

The V gene is TRBV6-6, the J gene TRBJ2-2, with 12 positions matching TRBD1. This CDR3 is built from 15 residues. V was clipped by 7 bases and J by 5 bases; unmatched bases: 5. Germline loops: CDR1 MNHNY, CDR2 SVGAGI (reference sequence). The CDR3 DNA sequence: TGTGCCAGCAAGTGGGGACAGGGGGCAACCGGGGAGCTGTTTTTT. Protein: CASKWGQGATGELFF.

The rearrangement joins TRBV19 to TRBJ2-1; 11 bases fit TRBD2. Looked up from germline, CDR1 is LNHDA and CDR2 is SQIVND (reference sequence). CDR3 length: 15 residues. Trimming took 6 bases from V and 5 from J; bases not matched to a gene: 6. CDR3 in DNA: TGTGCCAGTAGGAGGACTAGCGGGTACAACAATGAGCAGTTCTTC. This sequence encodes CASRRTSGYNNEQFF.

The rearrangement links TRBV9 to TRBJ2-7, with D possibly matching TRBD1 (5 bases). Germline V gives CDR1 SGDLS, CDR2 YYNGEE. This CDR3 comprises 15 residues. V lost 0 bases and J lost 2, with 12 bases in between. In DNA, the CDR3 is TGTGCCAGCAGCGTAGGACCGGGCAGGGCCTACGAGCAGTACTTC. Protein sequence: CASSVGPGRAYEQYF.

There are a few counts of this clone. The CDR3 reads CASSYSGQRNYGYTF. CDR3 nucleotides: TGTGCCAGCAGTTACTCGGGACAGCGGAACTATGGCTACACCTTC. The V and J genes are TRBV6-6 and TRBJ1-2, with 7 bases matching TRBD1. The CDR3 runs 15 residues. Germline CDR1 and CDR2: MNHNY and SVGAGI (reference sequence). Unmatched junction bases numbered 3, after V lost 0 bases and J lost 2 bases.

This clone was recorded only once. The V call is TRBV5-8, the J call TRBJ1-5; D perhaps matches TRBD1 (5 bases). The germline CDR1 and CDR2 sequences are SGHTS and YDEGEE. The CDR3 consists of 16 residues. Between the trimmed V and J ends, which lost 4 bases and 2 bases, there was a span of 16 bases. CDR3 coding DNA: TGTGCCAGCAGCATTAGGGGCCCGGGCGGCAATCAGCCCCAGCATTTT. Translation gives CASSIRGPGGNQPQHF.

This chain uses TRBV15 with TRBJ2-7; D is unclear. V was trimmed by 4 bases and J by 0 bases, leaving 10 bases between them. The CDR3 has 14 residues. Germline values: CDR1 LNHNV, CDR2 YYDKDF (reference sequence). The DNA of the CDR3 is TGTGCCACCAGCACGTCGCGGTTCTCCTACGAGCAGTACTTC. Translating gives CATSTSRFSYEQYF.

The chain uses TRBV6-5 and TRBJ2-5; the D is unclear. Trimming took off 0 bases at V and 4 bases at J, with 15 bases between the two ends. CDR1 is MNHEY and CDR2 is SVGAGI in the germline V gene. There are 16 residues in the CDR3. CDR3 amino acids: CASSYSRPDGLETQYF. The CDR3 DNA reads as TGTGCCAGCAGTTACTCGCGCCCGGACGGGCTAGAGACCCAGTACTTC.

The V call is TRBV5-1, the J call TRBJ2-6, with TRBD1 matching over 7 bases. The length of the CDR3 is 16 residues. The germline gives CDR1 SGHRS, CDR2 YFSETQ. The V segment lost 3 bases and the J segment 1 base; nucleotides outside the gene matches: 4. The CDR3 DNA is TGCGCCAGCAGCTCGGGACAGCCTTCTGGGGCCAACGTCCTGACTTTC. Protein sequence: CASSSGQPSGANVLTF.

The chain links TRBV28 to TRBJ2-3; D gene ambiguous. This CDR3 is built from 13 residues. V was clipped by 6 bases and J by 0 bases, with 7 bases between them. Germline-derived CDR1 and CDR2 are MDHEN and SYDVKM. The CDR3, as DNA: TGTGCCAGCAGACTGACTAGCACAGATACGCAGTATTTT. Encoded protein: CASRLTSTDTQYF.

The rearrangement joins TRBV19 to TRBJ1-5, with D maybe TRBD1 (6 bases). CDR1 and CDR2 from the germline V gene are LNHDA and SQIVND (reference sequence). The CDR3 sequence is 16 residues long. The V and J ends lost 5 bases and 0 bases respectively, with 14 bases between them. The CDR3 DNA is TGTGCCAGTAGTGCGGGACACCCATATAGCAATCAGCCCCAGCATTTT. This encodes CASSAGHPYSNQPQHF.

Written as DNA, the CDR3 is TGTGCCTGGGAAAGGGACAGGGGAAGGGGCTACACCTTC. Translation: CAWERDRGRGYTF. J is TRBJ1-2 and V is TRBV30, with 10 bases fitting TRBD1. The ends lost 5 bases at V and 8 bases at J; junction bases unmatched: 8. Germline lookup yields CDR1 GTSNPN and CDR2 SVGIG (reference sequence). The CDR3 spans 13 residues.

The chain has TRBV7-3 and TRBJ2-1; possible D gene TRBD2, 6 bases. The V end lost 0 bases, the J end lost 0 bases, and 6 bases lay between the germline ends. This CDR3 spans 15 amino acids. Germline V gene data show CDR1 as SGHTA and CDR2 as FQGTGA. This CDR3 is CASSLTTSSYNEQFF. CDR3 DNA: TGTGCCAGCAGCTTAACGACTAGCTCCTACAATGAGCAGTTCTTC.

The chain uses TRBV30 and TRBJ1-1; TRBD1 matches at 7 bases. The CDR3 consists of 14 residues. Germline V CDR1 and CDR2: GTSNPN, SVGIG (reference sequence). V lost 3 bases, J lost 5 bases, and 9 bases stayed unmatched. Written as DNA, the CDR3 is TGTGCCTGGAGGCGACAGGGAAAGGGGACTGAAGCTTTCTTT. Its translation is CAWRRQGKGTEAFF.

V and J are TRBV5-6 and TRBJ2-3, with 9 bases identical to TRBD1. Trimming removed 2 bases from V and 3 bases from J; junction bases left unmatched: 7. There are 16 residues in the CDR3. The germline gives CDR1 SGHDT, CDR2 YYEEEE. CDR3 bases: TGTGCCAGCAGCTTAGCGGGGACAGGGTCAACAGATACGCAGTATTTT. Protein product: CASSLAGTGSTDTQYF.

The V gene is TRBV5-5, the J gene TRBJ2-3, with 15 bases aligning to TRBD2. This CDR3 contains 18 residues. The trim removed 0 bases at V and 2 bases at J, leaving 4 bases unmatched. Germline CDR1 SGHKS, CDR2 YYEKEE (reference sequence). The CDR3 is CASSLGGLAGGTTDTQYF. CDR3 coding DNA: TGTGCCAGCAGCTTGGGTGGACTAGCGGGAGGGACCACAGATACGCAGTATTTT.

This clone was seen a few times. The chain recombines TRBV5-1 with TRBJ2-2; no reliable D call. Germline V gene sequence: CDR1 SGHRS, CDR2 YFSETQ. Trimming pared 1 base from V and 0 bases from J, leaving 7 bases between. This CDR3 spans 15 amino acids. This CDR3 reads CASSLFGPNTGELFF. The CDR3 nucleotides read TGCGCCAGCAGCTTGTTCGGGCCGAACACCGGGGAGCTGTTTTTT.

This clone showed up just once. This sequence joins TRBV5-1 and TRBJ2-7; the match to TRBD2 covers 7 bases. Germline trimming cut 0 bases from V and 6 bases from J; bases unmatched to any gene: 12. This CDR3 has 16 amino acids. In germline, CDR1 is SGHRS, CDR2 YFSETQ. CDR3 sequence reads: CASSLANYAGAFEQYF. CDR3 bases: TGCGCCAGCAGCTTGGCCAACTACGCGGGAGCGTTCGAGCAGTACTTC.

This chain joins TRBV5-6 and TRBJ2-1; 8 nucleotides match TRBD2. This CDR3 has 15 amino acids. Germline CDR1 is SGHDT and CDR2 is YYEEEE. V was pared by 3 bases and J by 2 bases, with 4 bases of the junction left unmatched. Here the CDR3 reads CASSSPGGTYNEQFF. The CDR3 DNA is TGTGCCAGCAGCTCTCCGGGGGGGACCTACAATGAGCAGTTCTTC.

The V call is TRBV7-9, the J call TRBJ2-2; TRBD2 is a possible D gene (5 bases). V dropped 7 bases and J dropped 0 bases, with 6 bases sitting between them. The CDR3 contains 13 residues. Germline assignment: CDR1 SEHNR and CDR2 FQNEAQ (reference sequence). The CDR3 nucleotides read TGTGCCAGCATCGGGACGAACACCGGGGAGCTGTTTTTT. Protein sequence: CASIGTNTGELFF.

The chain carries TRBV14 and TRBJ1-4; D gene uncertain. Trimming removed 3 bases at V and 2 bases at J, with 13 bases between. CDR1 is SGHDN, CDR2 FVKESK, per germline. The CDR3 has 16 residues. The CDR3 DNA sequence: TGTGCCAGCAGCCAGATGGTTAGGTCCACTAATGAAAAACTGTTTTTT. Its translation: CASSQMVRSTNEKLFF.

The chain couples TRBV4-2 to TRBJ2-3; D gene ambiguous. The CDR3 totals 14 residues. CDR1 LGHNA and CDR2 YNFKEQ come from the germline V gene. Trimming pared 0 bases from V and 3 bases from J, leaving 7 bases between. The CDR3 DNA reads TGTGCCAGCAGCCAAGATTTGTATACAGATACGCAGTATTTT. Its translation: CASSQDLYTDTQYF.

J is TRBJ2-7 and V is TRBV28; 16 bases map to TRBD2. Germline V gives CDR1 MDHEN, CDR2 SYDVKM. V lost 6 bases and J lost 9; bases outside the gene matches: 11. The CDR3 sequence is 16 residues long. CDR3 coding DNA: TGTGCCAGCAGACTCGCTCCGGGACTAGCGGGAGGGGGGCAGTACTTC. Translating gives CASRLAPGLAGGGQYF.

This clone was recorded a few times. J is TRBJ1-2 and V is TRBV19, with TRBD1 identical over 7 bases. Germline V gene lookup returns CDR1 LNHDA and CDR2 SQIVND (reference sequence). With 5 bases clipped from V and 4 bases from J, the junction kept 7 bases outside the gene matches. This CDR3 comprises 14 residues. In nucleotides, the CDR3 is TGTGCCAGTAGTGGGCGACAGGGATTCTATGGCTACACCTTC. Amino acid sequence: CASSGRQGFYGYTF.

V gene TRBV7-9 combines with J gene TRBJ1-1; no definite D call. V was trimmed by 5 bases and J by 1 base, leaving 17 bases between them. The CDR3 is made up of 16 amino acids. Germline V gene sequence: CDR1 SEHNR, CDR2 FQNEAQ (reference sequence). CDR3 amino acids: CASSRRSDEGNTEAFF. CDR3 sequence (DNA): TGTGCCAGCAGCCGGAGGTCGGACGAGGGGAACACTGAAGCTTTCTTT.

The chain uses TRBV27 and TRBJ2-2; D gene uncertain. CDR1 is MNHEY, CDR2 SMNVEV, per germline (reference sequence). With 2 bases removed from V and 3 bases from J, the gap between germline ends came to 10 bases. The CDR3 spans 15 residues. Here the CDR3 DNA reads TGTGCCAGCAGTTTAGGCACAACCTACACCGGGGAGCTGTTTTTT. Protein product: CASSLGTTYTGELFF.

The chain recombines TRBV7-2 with TRBJ2-5; weak D call: TRBD2 (6 bases). TRBJ2-7 explains the end of the DNA better; the J call may be wrong. The CDR3 totals 14 residues. The V gene's germline CDR1 is SGHTA and CDR2 FQGNSA. CDR3 DNA: TGTGCCAGCAGCTTAACTAGCCGTTCCTACGAGCAGTACTTC. Its translation: CASSLTSRSYEQYF.

The chain combines TRBV19 with TRBJ1-4; D perhaps matches TRBD1 (6 bases). Germline CDR1 is LNHDA and CDR2 is SQIVND (reference sequence). Trimming pared 6 bases from V and 0 bases from J, leaving 14 bases between. CDR3 size: 16 residues. The DNA of the CDR3 is TGTGCCAGTAGAAACAGGGTCTCCGCAACTAATGAAAAACTGTTTTTT. It codes for CASRNRVSATNEKLFF.